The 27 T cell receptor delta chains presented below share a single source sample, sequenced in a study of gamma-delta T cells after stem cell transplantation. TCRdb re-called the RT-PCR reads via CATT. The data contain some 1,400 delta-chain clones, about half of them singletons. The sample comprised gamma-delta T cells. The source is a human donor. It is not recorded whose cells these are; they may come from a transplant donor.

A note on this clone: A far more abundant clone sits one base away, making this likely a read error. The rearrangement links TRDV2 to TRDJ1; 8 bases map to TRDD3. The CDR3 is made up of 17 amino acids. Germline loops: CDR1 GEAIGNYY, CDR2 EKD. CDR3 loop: CACDTPGLSGIHGKFIF. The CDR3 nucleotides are TGTGCCTGTGACACTCCCGGTCTCTCGGGGATACATGGTAAATTCATCTTT.

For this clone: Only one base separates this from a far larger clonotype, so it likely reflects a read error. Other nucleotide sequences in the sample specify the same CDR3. The CDR3 DNA reads TGTGCTCTAGGGGAACTAAACGAGATAGCTTTGACAGCACAACTCTTCTTT. It yields the protein CALGELNEIALTAQLFF. This chain links TRDV1 with TRDJ2; D is perhaps TRDD3 (5 bases). The CDR3 spans 17 residues. Germline lookup yields CDR1 TSWWSYY and CDR2 QGS.

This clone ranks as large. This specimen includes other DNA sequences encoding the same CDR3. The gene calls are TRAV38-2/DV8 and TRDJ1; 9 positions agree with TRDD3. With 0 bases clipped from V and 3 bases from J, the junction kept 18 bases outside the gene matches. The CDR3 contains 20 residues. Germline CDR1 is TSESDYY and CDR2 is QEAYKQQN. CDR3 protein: CAYRSAPFNSWGIISDKLIF. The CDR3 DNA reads TGTGCTTATAGGAGCGCCCCTTTCAATAGTTGGGGGATAATTTCCGATAAACTCATCTTT.

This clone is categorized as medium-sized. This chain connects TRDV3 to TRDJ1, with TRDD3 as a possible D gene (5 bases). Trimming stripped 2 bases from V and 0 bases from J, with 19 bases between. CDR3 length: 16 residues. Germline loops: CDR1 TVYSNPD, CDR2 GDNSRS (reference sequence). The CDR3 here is CAFPLWGPKYTDKLIF. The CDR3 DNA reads TGTGCCTTTCCACTTTGGGGCCCCAAGTACACCGATAAACTCATCTTT.

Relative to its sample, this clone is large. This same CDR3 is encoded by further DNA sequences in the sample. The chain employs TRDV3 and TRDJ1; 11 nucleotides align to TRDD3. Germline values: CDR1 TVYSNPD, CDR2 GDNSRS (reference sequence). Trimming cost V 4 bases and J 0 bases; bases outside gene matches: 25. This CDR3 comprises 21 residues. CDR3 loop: CASNPPFVAGGYYPYTDKLIF. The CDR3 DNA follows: TGTGCCTCCAATCCTCCCTTCGTCGCTGGGGGATACTATCCGTACACCGATAAACTCATCTTT.

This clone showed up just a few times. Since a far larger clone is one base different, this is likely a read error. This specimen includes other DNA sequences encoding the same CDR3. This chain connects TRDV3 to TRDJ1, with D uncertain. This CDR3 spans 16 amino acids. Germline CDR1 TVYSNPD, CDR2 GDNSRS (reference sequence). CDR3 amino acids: CALATYGSGFTDKLIF. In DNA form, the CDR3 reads TGCGCCCTCGCAACGTATGGATCAGGATTCACCGATAAACTCATCTTT.

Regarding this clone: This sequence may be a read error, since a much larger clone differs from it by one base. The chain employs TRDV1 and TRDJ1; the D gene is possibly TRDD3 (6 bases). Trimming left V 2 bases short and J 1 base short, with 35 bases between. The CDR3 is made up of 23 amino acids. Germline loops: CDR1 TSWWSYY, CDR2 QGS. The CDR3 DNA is TGTGCTCTTGGGGAAAGGTTACACTCGACTGGGAGATACGAGTTTGAACCCACCGATAAACTCATCTTT. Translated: CALGERLHSTGRYEFEPTDKLIF.

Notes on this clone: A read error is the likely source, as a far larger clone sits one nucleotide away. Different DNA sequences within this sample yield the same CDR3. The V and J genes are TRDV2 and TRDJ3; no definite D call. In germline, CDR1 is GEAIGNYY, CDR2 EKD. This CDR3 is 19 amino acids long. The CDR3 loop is CACDTVGLHRTWDTRQMFF. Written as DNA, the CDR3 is TGTGCCTGCGACACCGTGGGCTTGCACCGAACCTGGGACACCCGACAGATGTTTTTC.

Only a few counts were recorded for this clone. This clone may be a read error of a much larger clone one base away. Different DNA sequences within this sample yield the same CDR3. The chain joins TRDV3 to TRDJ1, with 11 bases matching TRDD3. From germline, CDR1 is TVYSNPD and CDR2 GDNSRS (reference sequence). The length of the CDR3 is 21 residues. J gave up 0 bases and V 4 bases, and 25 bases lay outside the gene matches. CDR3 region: CASNPPFVAGGYYPYTDKLIF. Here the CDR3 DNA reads TGTGCCTCCAATCCCCCCTTCGTCGCTGGGGGATACTATCCGTACACCGATAAACTCATCTTT.

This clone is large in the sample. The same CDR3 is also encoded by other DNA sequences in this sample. CDR3 nucleotide sequence: TGTGCCTGCGATTCTGTGGGGGATACGCCCCAGTACACCGATAAACTCATCTTT. This encodes CACDSVGDTPQYTDKLIF. The V gene is TRDV2, the J gene TRDJ1; 11 bases are shared with TRDD3. The V gene end was trimmed by 7 bases and the J gene end by 0 bases; junction bases not matched to a gene: 15. The CDR3 extends over 18 amino acids. Germline loops: CDR1 GEAIGNYY, CDR2 EKD.

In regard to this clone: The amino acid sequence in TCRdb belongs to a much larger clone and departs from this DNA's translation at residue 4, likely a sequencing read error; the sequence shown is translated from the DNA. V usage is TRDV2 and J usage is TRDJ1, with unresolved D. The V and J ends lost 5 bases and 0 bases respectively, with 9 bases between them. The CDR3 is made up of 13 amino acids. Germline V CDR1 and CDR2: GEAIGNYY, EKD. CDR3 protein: CACGAIHTDKLIF. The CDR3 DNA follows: TGTGCCTGTGGTGCTATCCACACCGATAAACTCATCTTT.

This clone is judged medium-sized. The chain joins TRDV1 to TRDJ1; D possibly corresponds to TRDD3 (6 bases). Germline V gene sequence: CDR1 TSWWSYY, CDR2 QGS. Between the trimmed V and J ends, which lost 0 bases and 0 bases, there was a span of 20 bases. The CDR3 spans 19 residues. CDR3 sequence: CALGELVGGGGPYTDKLIF. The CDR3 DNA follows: TGTGCTCTTGGGGAACTTGTAGGGGGTGGGGGTCCCTACACCGATAAACTCATCTTT.

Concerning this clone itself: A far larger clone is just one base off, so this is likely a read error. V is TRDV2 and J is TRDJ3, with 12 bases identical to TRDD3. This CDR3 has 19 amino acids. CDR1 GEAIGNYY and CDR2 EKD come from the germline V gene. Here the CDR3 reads CACGTWGIRSGDDTRQMFF. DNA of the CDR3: TGTGCCTGTGGCACCTGGGGGATACGGTCCGGTGACGACACCCGACAGATGTTTTTC.

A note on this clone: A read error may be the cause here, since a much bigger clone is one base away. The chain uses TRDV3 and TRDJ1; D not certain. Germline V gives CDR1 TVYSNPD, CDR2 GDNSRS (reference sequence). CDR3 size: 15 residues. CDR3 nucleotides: TGTGCCTTTATTCCCCGGCTAAGTTATAGGGGTAAACCCATCTTT. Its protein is CAFIPRLSYRGKPIF. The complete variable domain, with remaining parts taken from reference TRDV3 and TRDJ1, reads CDKVTQSSPDQTVASGSEVVLLCTYDTVYSNPDLFWYRIRPDYSFQFVFYGDNSRSEGADFTQGRFSVKHILTQKAFHLVISPVRTEDSATYYCAFIPRLSYRGKPIFGKGTRVTVEP.

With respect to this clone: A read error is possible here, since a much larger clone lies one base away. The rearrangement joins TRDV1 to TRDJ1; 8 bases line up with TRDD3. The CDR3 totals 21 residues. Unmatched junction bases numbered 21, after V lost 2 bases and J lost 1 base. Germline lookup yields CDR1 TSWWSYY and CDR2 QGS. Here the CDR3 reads CALGEIGVAVLGAKCTDKLIF. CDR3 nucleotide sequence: TGTGCTCTTGGGGAAATCGGAGTGGCCGTACTGGGGGCCAAATGCACCGATAAACTCATCTTT.

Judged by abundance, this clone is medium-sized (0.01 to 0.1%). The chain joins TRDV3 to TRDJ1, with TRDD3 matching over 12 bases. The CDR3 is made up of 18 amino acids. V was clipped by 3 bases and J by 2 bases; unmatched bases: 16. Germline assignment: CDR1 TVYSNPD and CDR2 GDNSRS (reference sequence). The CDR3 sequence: CAFTSPDYWGIQTDKLIF. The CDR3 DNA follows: TGTGCCTTCACATCCCCTGACTACTGGGGGATACAAACCGATAAACTCATCTTT. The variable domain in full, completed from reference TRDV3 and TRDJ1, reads CDKVTQSSPDQTVASGSEVVLLCTYDTVYSNPDLFWYRIRPDYSFQFVFYGDNSRSEGADFTQGRFSVKHILTQKAFHLVISPVRTEDSATYYCAFTSPDYWGIQTDKLIFGKGTRVTVEP.

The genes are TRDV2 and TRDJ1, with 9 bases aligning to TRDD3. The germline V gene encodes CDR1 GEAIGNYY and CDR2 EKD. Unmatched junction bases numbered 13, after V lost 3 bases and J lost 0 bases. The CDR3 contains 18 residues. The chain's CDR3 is CACDAIKSWGIHTDKLIF. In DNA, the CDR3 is TGTGCCTGTGACGCCATTAAGAGCTGGGGGATTCACACCGATAAACTCATCTTT.

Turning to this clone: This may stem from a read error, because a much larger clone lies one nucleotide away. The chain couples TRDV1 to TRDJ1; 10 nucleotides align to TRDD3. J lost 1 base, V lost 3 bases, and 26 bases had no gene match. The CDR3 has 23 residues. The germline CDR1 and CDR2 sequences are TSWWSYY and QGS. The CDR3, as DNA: TGTGCTCTTGGGGATCCCCGTTCTTCCTCCAACTACTGGGGGATCCAGTGCACCGATAAACTCATCTTT. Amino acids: CALGDPRSSSNYWGIQCTDKLIF.

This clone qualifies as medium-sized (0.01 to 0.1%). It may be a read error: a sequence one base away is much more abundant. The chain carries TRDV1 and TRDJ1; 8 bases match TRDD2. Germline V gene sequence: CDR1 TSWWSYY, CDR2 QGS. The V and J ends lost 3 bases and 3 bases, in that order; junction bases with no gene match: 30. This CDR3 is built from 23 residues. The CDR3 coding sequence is TGTGCTCTTGGGGACACCCCGGGGACTTCCTACAAGTACTGGGTAAAGTTCGCCGATAAACTCATCTTT. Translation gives CALGDTPGTSYKYWVKFADKLIF.

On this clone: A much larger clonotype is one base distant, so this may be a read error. CDR3 loop: CALGELGLVLGDSRYTDKLIF. As DNA, the CDR3 is TGTGCTCTTGGGGAACTGGGTCTCGTACTGGGGGATTCCCGGTACACCGATAAACTCATCTTT. The chain links TRDV1 to TRDJ1; TRDD3 matches at 10 bases. The germline V gene encodes CDR1 TSWWSYY and CDR2 QGS. The CDR3 runs to 21 residues. V gave up 0 bases and J gave up 0 bases; unmatched junction bases: 16.

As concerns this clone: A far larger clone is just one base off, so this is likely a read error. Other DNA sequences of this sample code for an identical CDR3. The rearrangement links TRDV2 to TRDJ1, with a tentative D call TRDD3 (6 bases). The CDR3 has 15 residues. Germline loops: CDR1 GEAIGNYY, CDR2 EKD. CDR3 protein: CACDTVLERGKKLIF. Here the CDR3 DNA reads TGCGCCTGTGACACTGTACTGGAAAGGGGGAAGAAACTCATCTTT.

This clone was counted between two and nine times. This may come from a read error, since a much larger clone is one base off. The CDR3 DNA sequence: TGTGCTCTTGGGGAACCCCCCTTCGGAAGCCAGGGGTTCCTGGGGGATACGACCGATAAACTCACCTTT. Its protein is CALGEPPFGSQGFLGDTTDKLTF. V and J are TRDV1 and TRDJ1; 12 bases are a match to TRDD3. The CDR3 length is 23 residues. Germline CDR1 reads TSWWSYY; CDR2 reads QGS.

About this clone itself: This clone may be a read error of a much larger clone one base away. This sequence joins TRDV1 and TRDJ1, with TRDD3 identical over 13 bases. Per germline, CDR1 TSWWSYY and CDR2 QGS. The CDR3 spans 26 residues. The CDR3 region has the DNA TGTGCCCCCGACGGCCCACACTTCCTACGACAGCAACTGGGGGATACGCTAGCGCCTCTCGCCGATAAACTCATCTTT. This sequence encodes CAPDGPHFLRQQLGDTLAPLADKLIF.

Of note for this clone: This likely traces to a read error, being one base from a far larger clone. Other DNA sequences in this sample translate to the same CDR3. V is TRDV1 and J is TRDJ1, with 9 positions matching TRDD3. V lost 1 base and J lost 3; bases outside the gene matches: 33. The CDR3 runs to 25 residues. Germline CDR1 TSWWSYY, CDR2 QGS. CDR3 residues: CALGEPQPTSLVGGYTVETPDKLIF. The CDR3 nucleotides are TGTGCTCTTGGGGAACCCCAACCTACATCTTTAGTGGGGGGATACACCGTCGAGACCCCCGATAAACTCATCTTT.

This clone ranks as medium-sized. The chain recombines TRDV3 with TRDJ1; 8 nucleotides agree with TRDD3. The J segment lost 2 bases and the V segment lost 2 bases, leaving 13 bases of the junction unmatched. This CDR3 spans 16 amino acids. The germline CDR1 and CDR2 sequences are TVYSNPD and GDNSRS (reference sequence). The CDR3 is CAFPRLGAPGTDKLIF. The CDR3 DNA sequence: TGTGCCTTTCCCCGACTGGGGGCCCCGGGGACCGATAAACTCATCTTT. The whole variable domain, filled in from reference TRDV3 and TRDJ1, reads CDKVTQSSPDQTVASGSEVVLLCTYDTVYSNPDLFWYRIRPDYSFQFVFYGDNSRSEGADFTQGRFSVKHILTQKAFHLVISPVRTEDSATYYCAFPRLGAPGTDKLIFGKGTRVTVEP.

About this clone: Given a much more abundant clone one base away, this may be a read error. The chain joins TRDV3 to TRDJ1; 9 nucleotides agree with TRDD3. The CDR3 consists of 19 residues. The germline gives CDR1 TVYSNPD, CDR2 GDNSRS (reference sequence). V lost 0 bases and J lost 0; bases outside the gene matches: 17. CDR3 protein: CAFRGTRSTGGRDTDKLIF. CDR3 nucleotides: TGTGCCTTTAGGGGGACTAGGAGTACTGGGGGACGAGACACCGATAAACTCATCTTT.

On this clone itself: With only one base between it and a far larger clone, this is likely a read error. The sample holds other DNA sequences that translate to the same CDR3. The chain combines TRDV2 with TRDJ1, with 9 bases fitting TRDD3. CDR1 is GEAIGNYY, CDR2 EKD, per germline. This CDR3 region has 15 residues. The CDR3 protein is CACDKLGDRTDKLIF. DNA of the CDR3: TGTGCCTGTGACAAACTGGGGGACCGCACCGATAAACTCATCTTC.